These T cell receptor beta chains were read from a single sample in a study of siplizumab effects on memory and regulatory T cells. Generated by immunoSEQ multiplex PCR, the TCRdb table keeps only in-frame clones and is missing some. Of more than 45,000 clones in the sample, approximately 93% were seen once. Sequencing input: CD8+ T cells sorted from blood. These receptors were collected from a human donor in good health. Each CDR3 is given with its conserved first and last residue. A D gene is named only where the DNA matches it firmly. Clone sizes are given selectively: once, few, many, or a class where the clone is expanded.

CDR3 protein: CASSVGDLSSGNTIYF
CDR3 DNA: TGTGCCAGCAGCGTAGGTGACCTAAGCTCTGGAAACACCATATATTTT
V gene: TRBV9
CDR3 length: 16
clone size: -
J gene: TRBJ1-3
D gene: -

CDR3 protein: CASSGRGRVLYGYTF
CDR3 DNA: TGTGCCAGCAGTGGCAGAGGACGCGTACTCTATGGCTACACCTTC
V gene: TRBV2
CDR3 length: 15
clone size: -
J gene: TRBJ1-2
D gene: -

CDR3 protein: CASSPGTIDNEQFF
CDR3 DNA: TGCGCCAGCAGCCCCGGGACTATCGACAATGAGCAGTTCTTC
V gene: TRBV5-1
CDR3 length: 14
clone size: -
J gene: TRBJ2-1
D gene: TRBD2

CDR3 protein: CASSQADGSYEQYF
CDR3 DNA: TGTGCCAGCAGCCAAGCTGACGGATCCTACGAGCAGTACTTC
V gene: TRBV14
CDR3 length: 14
clone size: -
J gene: TRBJ2-7
D gene: -

CDR3 protein: CASSVPTSQNEQFF
CDR3 DNA: TGTGCCAGCAGCGTACCGACTAGCCAAAATGAGCAGTTCTTC
V gene: TRBV9
CDR3 length: 14
clone size: -
J gene: TRBJ2-1
D gene: TRBD2

CDR3 protein: CASSAPGLGLLSTQYF
CDR3 DNA: TGTGCCAGCAGTGCGCCGGGACTAGGATTGCTCAGTACGCAGTATTTT
V gene: TRBV14
CDR3 length: 16
clone size: -
J gene: TRBJ2-3
D gene: TRBD2

CDR3 protein: CASSPRTNYGYTF
CDR3 DNA: TGTGCCAGCAGCCCTCGTACTAACTATGGCTACACCTTC
V gene: TRBV27
CDR3 length: 13
clone size: -
J gene: TRBJ1-2
D gene: -

CDR3 protein: CASSEGGSTNTGELFF
CDR3 DNA: TGTGCCAGCAGTGAGGGAGGGTCTACGAACACCGGGGAGCTGTTTTTT
V gene: TRBV6-4
CDR3 length: 16
clone size: many
J gene: TRBJ2-2
D gene: TRBD2

CDR3 protein: CASSLGVGGRTEAFF
CDR3 DNA: TGCGCCAGCAGCTTGGGTGTGGGGGGAAGGACTGAAGCTTTCTTT
V gene: TRBV5-1
CDR3 length: 15
clone size: -
J gene: TRBJ1-1
D gene: -

CDR3 protein: CASSPGGSSYNEQFF
CDR3 DNA: TGTGCCAGCTCACCAGGGGGGAGCTCCTACAATGAGCAGTTCTTC
V gene: TRBV18
CDR3 length: 15
clone size: -
J gene: TRBJ2-1
D gene: -

CDR3 protein: CASSVGEREPYNEQFF
CDR3 DNA: TGTGCCAGCAGCGTAGGGGAGCGGGAGCCCTACAATGAGCAGTTCTTC
V gene: TRBV9
CDR3 length: 16
clone size: -
J gene: TRBJ2-1
D gene: TRBD2

CDR3 protein: CATSRDSGRETQYF
CDR3 DNA: TGTGCCACCAGCAGAGATTCAGGGCGAGAGACCCAGTACTTC
V gene: TRBV15
CDR3 length: 14
clone size: -
J gene: TRBJ2-5
D gene: -

CDR3 protein: CASSHGTGLHTDTQYF
CDR3 DNA: TGTGCCAGCAGCCATGGAACGGGACTACACACAGATACGCAGTATTTT
V gene: TRBV14
CDR3 length: 16
clone size: -
J gene: TRBJ2-3
D gene: TRBD2

CDR3 protein: CASSIGQSYEQYF
CDR3 DNA: TGTGCCAGTAGTATAGGGCAGTCATACGAGCAGTACTTC
V gene: TRBV19
CDR3 length: 13
clone size: -
J gene: TRBJ2-7
D gene: -

CDR3 protein: CASSLAGVGTEAFF
CDR3 DNA: TGTGCCAGCAGCTTAGCGGGGGTTGGCACTGAAGCTTTCTTT
V gene: TRBV11-2
CDR3 length: 14
clone size: once
J gene: TRBJ1-1
D gene: -

CDR3 protein: CASRGTGGNYEQYF
CDR3 DNA: TGCGCCAGCAGGGGAACAGGGGGAAATTACGAGCAGTACTTC
V gene: TRBV5-1
CDR3 length: 14
clone size: -
J gene: TRBJ2-7
D gene: TRBD1

CDR3 protein: CASTSPDSSYNEQFF
CDR3 DNA: TGTGCCAGCACCTCTCCTGATAGCTCCTACAATGAGCAGTTCTTC
V gene: TRBV7-8
CDR3 length: 15
clone size: -
J gene: TRBJ2-1
D gene: -

CDR3 protein: CASSPGGGLAKNIQYF
CDR3 DNA: TGTGCCAGCAGTCCAGGGGGCGGACTAGCCAAAAACATTCAGTACTTC
V gene: TRBV5-4
CDR3 length: 16
clone size: -
J gene: TRBJ2-4
D gene: TRBD1

CDR3 protein: CAWSAPDSNQPQHF
CDR3 DNA: TGTGCCTGGAGTGCTCCAGACAGCAATCAGCCCCAGCATTTT
V gene: TRBV30
CDR3 length: 14
clone size: few
J gene: TRBJ1-5
D gene: -

CDR3 protein: CASSPGGSTDTQYF
CDR3 DNA: TGTGCCAGCTCACCAGGTGGAAGCACAGATACGCAGTATTTT
V gene: TRBV18
CDR3 length: 14
clone size: -
J gene: TRBJ2-3
D gene: -

CDR3 protein: CAWSGVTDRVHGYTF
CDR3 DNA: TGTGCCTGGAGTGGCGTGACAGACAGGGTCCATGGCTACACCTTC
V gene: TRBV30
CDR3 length: 15
clone size: -
J gene: TRBJ1-2
D gene: TRBD1

CDR3 protein: CATSRDREGTDTQYF
CDR3 DNA: TGTGCCACCAGCAGGGACAGGGAGGGCACAGATACGCAGTATTTT
V gene: TRBV15
CDR3 length: 15
clone size: -
J gene: TRBJ2-3
D gene: TRBD1

CDR3 protein: CASSLEVGLYGYTF
CDR3 DNA: TGTGCCAGCAGCTTGGAGGTGGGGCTCTATGGCTACACCTTC
V gene: TRBV5-4
CDR3 length: 14
clone size: -
J gene: TRBJ1-2
D gene: -

CDR3 protein: CASSEGTGRPGNTEAFF
CDR3 DNA: TGTGCCAGCAGTGAAGGAACAGGTCGGCCCGGGAACACTGAAGCTTTCTTT
V gene: TRBV2
CDR3 length: 17
clone size: -
J gene: TRBJ1-1
D gene: -

CDR3 protein: CASSLAGTYEQYF
CDR3 DNA: TGTGCCAGCAGCCTAGCGGGAACCTACGAGCAGTACTTC
V gene: TRBV2
CDR3 length: 13
clone size: -
J gene: TRBJ2-7
D gene: TRBD2

CDR3 protein: CASSQESENTGELFF
CDR3 DNA: TGTGCCAGCAGCCAAGAATCGGAGAACACCGGGGAGCTGTTTTTT
V gene: TRBV14
CDR3 length: 15
clone size: -
J gene: TRBJ2-2
D gene: -

CDR3 protein: CASSWKGYEQYF
CDR3 DNA: TGTGCCAGCAGTTGGAAGGGCTACGAGCAGTACTTC
V gene: TRBV27
CDR3 length: 12
clone size: -
J gene: TRBJ2-7
D gene: -

CDR3 protein: CASSQDRAGPTNTGELFF
CDR3 DNA: TGCGCCAGCAGCCAAGATCGGGCGGGGCCTACGAACACCGGGGAGCTGTTTTTT
V gene: TRBV4-3
CDR3 length: 18
clone size: few
J gene: TRBJ2-2
D gene: -

CDR3 protein: CASSVGSSGAYEQYF
CDR3 DNA: TGTGCCAGCAGCGTAGGGTCTAGCGGGGCCTACGAGCAGTACTTC
V gene: TRBV9
CDR3 length: 15
clone size: -
J gene: TRBJ2-7
D gene: TRBD2

CDR3 protein: CASSNGGGGETQYF
CDR3 DNA: TGTGCCAGCAGCAATGGGGGTGGAGGGGAGACCCAGTACTTC
V gene: TRBV21-1
CDR3 length: 14
clone size: -
J gene: TRBJ2-5
D gene: -

CDR3 protein: CASSLDQGFCTF
CDR3 DNA: TGTGCCAGCAGCTTAGATCAGGGTTTCTGCACCTTC
V gene: TRBV7-9
CDR3 length: 12
clone size: -
J gene: TRBJ1-2
D gene: -

CDR3 protein: CASSHGTLNNSPLHF
CDR3 DNA: TGTGCCAGCAGCCACGGGACACTAAATAATTCACCCCTCCACTTT
V gene: TRBV27
CDR3 length: 15
clone size: -
J gene: TRBJ1-6
D gene: -

CDR3 protein: CASSSWGAVNEAFF
CDR3 DNA: TGTGCCAGCAGTTCTTGGGGGGCCGTCAATGAAGCTTTCTTT
V gene: TRBV27
CDR3 length: 14
clone size: -
J gene: TRBJ1-1
D gene: -

CDR3 protein: CAWITADYGYTF
CDR3 DNA: TGTGCCTGGATCACAGCCGACTATGGCTACACCTTC
V gene: TRBV30
CDR3 length: 12
clone size: -
J gene: TRBJ1-2
D gene: -

CDR3 protein: CASSSETGGNQPQHF
CDR3 DNA: TGTGCCAGCAGTTCAGAGACAGGGGGAAATCAGCCCCAGCATTTT
V gene: TRBV6-5
CDR3 length: 15
clone size: -
J gene: TRBJ1-5
D gene: TRBD1

CDR3 protein: CASSGTGPLFSSYEQYF
CDR3 DNA: TGTGCCAGCAGTGGGACAGGGCCTCTATTTAGCTCCTACGAGCAGTACTTC
V gene: TRBV6-1
CDR3 length: 17
clone size: -
J gene: TRBJ2-7
D gene: TRBD1

CDR3 protein: CASSLGTGGPQETQYF
CDR3 DNA: TGTGCTAGCAGCTTAGGGACCGGAGGCCCTCAAGAGACCCAGTACTTC
V gene: TRBV7-7
CDR3 length: 16
clone size: -
J gene: TRBJ2-5
D gene: -

CDR3 protein: CSASEVADTQYF
CDR3 DNA: TGCAGCGCCTCCGAGGTGGCAGATACGCAGTATTTT
V gene: TRBV29-1
CDR3 length: 12
clone size: -
J gene: TRBJ2-3
D gene: -

CDR3 protein: CASSPGLGDEQYF
CDR3 DNA: TGTGCCAGCAGCCCCGGACTAGGGGACGAGCAGTACTTC
V gene: TRBV6-5
CDR3 length: 13
clone size: -
J gene: TRBJ2-7
D gene: TRBD2

CDR3 protein: CASNPGLAGGLNTGELFF
CDR3 DNA: TGTGCCAGCAACCCTGGACTAGCGGGAGGATTGAACACCGGGGAGCTGTTTTTT
V gene: TRBV9
CDR3 length: 18
clone size: -
J gene: TRBJ2-2
D gene: TRBD2

CDR3 protein: CASSSRLAGATYNEQFF
CDR3 DNA: TGCGCCAGCAGTTCGCGACTAGCGGGGGCCACCTACAATGAGCAGTTCTTC
V gene: TRBV5-1
CDR3 length: 17
clone size: -
J gene: TRBJ2-1
D gene: TRBD2

CDR3 protein: CASRPGTGFSGELFF
CDR3 DNA: TGTGCCAGCAGACCTGGGACAGGGTTTAGCGGGGAGCTGTTTTTT
V gene: TRBV7-9
CDR3 length: 15
clone size: -
J gene: TRBJ2-2
D gene: TRBD1

CDR3 protein: CASSEGINGYTF
CDR3 DNA: TGTGCCAGCAGTGAGGGGATCAATGGCTACACCTTC
V gene: TRBV28
CDR3 length: 12
clone size: -
J gene: TRBJ1-2
D gene: -

CDR3 protein: CSVEDRATYEQYF
CDR3 DNA: TGCAGCGTTGAGGACAGGGCCACCTACGAGCAGTACTTC
V gene: TRBV29-1
CDR3 length: 13
clone size: -
J gene: TRBJ2-7
D gene: TRBD1

CDR3 protein: CASWTGLGHQPQHF
CDR3 DNA: TGTGCCAGCTGGACAGGGTTGGGGCATCAGCCCCAGCATTTT
V gene: TRBV6-1
CDR3 length: 14
clone size: -
J gene: TRBJ1-5
D gene: TRBD1

CDR3 protein: CSVGGQPGSYEQYF
CDR3 DNA: TGCAGCGTTGGGGGGCAGCCCGGGTCCTACGAGCAGTACTTC
V gene: TRBV29-1
CDR3 length: 14
clone size: -
J gene: TRBJ2-7
D gene: -